The rows below give T cell receptor beta chains drawn from one sample of a study of regulatory T cells in long-lasting Graves disease. MiXCR, applied by TCRdb to the multiplex PCR reads, yields one record per CDR3 protein. The sample has more than 300,000 distinct CDR3 sequences, roughly a sixth seen once. The sample consisted of peripheral blood mononuclear cells (PBMCs), taken at new diagnosis, from a patient treated with antithyroid drugs. These receptors came from a female donor with Graves disease. Each CDR3 is given with its conserved first and last residue. The order of the fields is clone size, D gene, J gene, V gene, CDR3 DNA, CDR3 protein. A D gene is named only where the DNA matches it firmly. Some rows have no size entry. The others give once, few or many, or a class for an expanded clone.

.,.,TRBJ1-5,TRBV6-2/TRBV6-3,TGTGCCAGCAGTCCAACGGGGGCCCGGTATAGCAATCAGCCCCAGCATTTT,CASSPTGARYSNQPQHF
.,TRBD1,TRBJ1-1,TRBV5-4,TGTGCCAGCAGCTTCCAGACAGGGGTGAGGACTGAAGCTTTCTTT,CASSFQTGVRTEAFF
.,TRBD2,TRBJ2-2,TRBV29-1,TGCAGCGTTATAGCGGGGGGGCACTCCGGGGAGCTGTTTTTT,CSVIAGGHSGELFF
.,TRBD2,TRBJ2-1,TRBV28,TGTGCCACCCGACTAGCGGGAAACTACAATGAGCAGTTCTTC,CATRLAGNYNEQFF
many,TRBD2,TRBJ2-5,TRBV12-3/TRBV12-4,TGTGCCAGCAGTCCTGGACTAGCGGGGTACCAAGAGACCCAGTACTTC,CASSPGLAGYQETQYF
many,TRBD1,TRBJ2-7,TRBV29-1,TGCAGCGTTGAGGACAGGGCCTTCGAGCAGTACTTC,CSVEDRAFEQYF
many,.,TRBJ2-1,TRBV5-1,TGCGCCAGCAGCCAACGACAGCGGGCCGCTAGCTCCTACAATGAGCAGTTCTTC,CASSQRQRAASSYNEQFF
many,TRBD2,TRBJ2-1,TRBV9,TGTGCCAGCAGCGCGCCCAGGACTAGCGGGGGCTCCTACAATGAGCAGTTCTTC,CASSAPRTSGGSYNEQFF
many,.,TRBJ1-5,TRBV7-2,TGTGCCAGCAGCTTAAACAGGCTGGCGAATCAGCCCCAGCATTTT,CASSLNRLANQPQHF
.,TRBD1,TRBJ2-1,TRBV6-5,TGTGCCAGCAGTTACTTATTGAGCGGGACAGGGTATTGGTTCTTC,CASSYLLSGTGYWFF
.,TRBD2,TRBJ2-5,TRBV11-2,TGTGCCAGCAGCTTAGTGTTCCAGCGGGAGGAAGAGACCCAGTACTTC,CASSLVFQREEETQYF
many,.,TRBJ1-2,TRBV20-1,TGCAGTGCTAGAACGGATTTCTATGGCTACACCTTC,CSARTDFYGYTF
many,.,TRBJ2-7,TRBV6-1,TGTGCCAGCAGTGAAGAGCGGGCAGGAGCACACTACGAGCAGTACTTC,CASSEERAGAHYEQYF
few,.,TRBJ1-5,TRBV30,TGTGCCTGGAGTGGGACAAACAGCAATCAGCCCCAGCATTTT,CAWSGTNSNQPQHF
few,TRBD1,TRBJ1-1,TRBV18,TGTGCCAGCTCCCCCGGGACAGGGGTCTCCACTGAAGCTTTCTTT,CASSPGTGVSTEAFF
many,TRBD1,TRBJ1-1,TRBV18,TGTGCCAGCTCACGGGGACAGCTAAGCACTGAAGCTTTCTTT,CASSRGQLSTEAFF
many,TRBD1,TRBJ1-1,TRBV3-1,TGTGCCAGCAGCCAAGATAGGTGGACAGGAGCTTTCTTT,CASSQDRWTGAFF
many,TRBD2,TRBJ2-7,TRBV7-2,TGTGCCAGCAGCCCGCGACTAGCGGGAGGTCAAGAGCAGTACTTC,CASSPRLAGGQEQYF
many,TRBD1,TRBJ1-6,TRBV12-3/TRBV12-4,TGTGCCAGCAGTTTCAACAGGGGCAATTCACCCCTCCACTTT,CASSFNRGNSPLHF
.,.,TRBJ1-1,TRBV6-5,TGTGCCAGCAGTTACTGGCTCAACACTGAAGCTTTCTTT,CASSYWLNTEAFF
few,TRBD2,TRBJ2-5,TRBV9,TGTGCCAGCAGCGTAGATAGCGGGAGAGGAGAGGCCCAGTACTTC,CASSVDSGRGEAQYF
few,.,TRBJ2-3,TRBV9,TGTGCCAGCAGCGTAGCTCGGACACGAACCGAGGCCACAGATACGCAGTATTTT,CASSVARTRTEATDTQYF
few,.,TRBJ2-2,TRBV7-6,TGTGCCAGCAGCTTAGCGCTATCGATCGGGGAGCTGTTTTTT,CASSLALSIGELFF
few,.,TRBJ2-1,TRBV3-1,TGTGCCAGCAGCCAACGGGCGGATGAGCAGTTCTTC,CASSQRADEQFF
many,.,TRBJ2-5,TRBV20-1,TGCAGTGCTAGAGATATGGAACTGGGCGGAGAGACCCAGTACTTC,CSARDMELGGETQYF
many,.,TRBJ1-2,TRBV4-3,TGCGCCAGCAGCCAAGAAAACCGAGCTAACTATGGCTACACCTTC,CASSQENRANYGYTF
.,.,TRBJ1-1,TRBV28,TGTGCCAGCAGTTTATGGATCTCAGGGGCGAGGGGTACTGAAGCTTTCTTT,CASSLWISGARGTEAFF
.,.,TRBJ2-1,TRBV12-5,TGTGCTAGTATAATAGAGGAAGAGCAGTTCTTC,CASIIEEEQFF
.,TRBD1,TRBJ1-6,TRBV12-3/TRBV12-4,TGTGCCAGCAGTCCAGGACAGGGATTGGTCATTAATCCCCTCCACTTT,CASSPGQGLVINPLHF
many,.,TRBJ1-1,TRBV3-1,TGTGCCAGCAGCCCCCGGGACCGCTCCAGTGGTGAAGCTTTCTTT,CASSPRDRSSGEAFF
.,TRBD1,TRBJ2-2,TRBV11-2,TGTGCCAGCAGCTTAGGACAGGGAAGGACGACCGGGGAGCTGTTTTTT,CASSLGQGRTTGELFF
many,.,TRBJ1-1,TRBV5-5,TGTGCCAGCAGCCAAAAGATGGTGGGACTCCGGGATATGAACACTGAAGCTTTCTTT,CASSQKMVGLRDMNTEAFF
many,.,TRBJ1-2,TRBV7-9,TGTGCCAGCAGCTTAGCTATCCGCAGGGCGGCGGCTGGCTACACCTTC,CASSLAIRRAAAGYTF
few,.,TRBJ2-1,TRBV6-1,TGTGCCAGCACCTCCGGGACTGGATACAATGAGCAGTTCTTC,CASTSGTGYNEQFF
many,TRBD1,TRBJ2-1,TRBV10-3,TGTGCCATCAGTGAGAGGACAGGGCCTTCCTACAATGAGCAGTTCTTC,CAISERTGPSYNEQFF
.,.,TRBJ1-1,TRBV5-6,TGTGCCAGCAGAAGGGACTTGAGCACTGAAGCTTTCTTT,CASRRDLSTEAFF
.,TRBD2,TRBJ2-7,TRBV5-1,TGCGCCAGCAGCTCGGGACTAGCTCTGACCTACGAGCAGTACTTC,CASSSGLALTYEQYF
many,.,TRBJ1-2,TRBV9,TGTGCCAGCAGCGACCCCAGGGGCGGCTACACCTTC,CASSDPRGGYTF
.,.,TRBJ2-7,TRBV5-8,TGTGCCAGCAGCTGGACAGAGGTTCACCACGAGCAGTACTTC,CASSWTEVHHEQYF
many,TRBD2,TRBJ2-1,TRBV7-9,TGTGCCAGCAGCCTAAGCGGGGGGGAGGGCAATGAGCAGTTCTTC,CASSLSGGEGNEQFF
many,TRBD1,TRBJ2-5,TRBV7-9,TGTGCCAGCAGTTACCTTCAGGGGGTCCAAGAGACCCAGTACTTC,CASSYLQGVQETQYF
few,.,TRBJ2-3,TRBV7-9,TGTGCCAGCAGCTCCGGACTCCCGGGGGATACGCAGTATTTT,CASSSGLPGDTQYF
few,TRBD1,TRBJ2-7,TRBV6-1,TGTGCCAGCCGGACAGGGGGCTGGGAGCAGTACTTC,CASRTGGWEQYF
many,.,TRBJ2-3,TRBV6-1,TGTGCCAGCAGTAAAGGGGATACAGATACGCAGTATTTT,CASSKGDTDTQYF
many,.,TRBJ1-6,TRBV7-9,TGTGCCAGCAGCTGGACCGCTTATAATTCACCCCTCCACTTT,CASSWTAYNSPLHF
.,TRBD1,TRBJ2-7,TRBV20-1,TGCAGTGCTAGAGAATTAGGGGGCGCTCTACACGAGCAGTACTTC,CSARELGGALHEQYF
many,TRBD2,TRBJ2-1,TRBV11-2,TGTGCCAGCAGACGCCTAGCGGGGGGGGACAATGAGCAGTTCTTC,CASRRLAGGDNEQFF
once,TRBD1,TRBJ2-7,TRBV4-1,TGCGCCAGCAGCCAAGGGTGGACAGGGGGCCTCTACGAGCAGTACTTC,CASSQGWTGGLYEQYF
many,.,TRBJ2-5,TRBV7-9,TGTGCCAGCAGCCGACAGGAAGAGACCCAGTACTTC,CASSRQEETQYF
few,.,TRBJ2-2,TRBV5-5,TGTGCCAGCAGCCTCCAGCGGGTTACCGGGGAGCTGTTTTTT,CASSLQRVTGELFF